Each of the 26 T cell receptor beta chains below was sequenced from the same sample in a study of blood T cell repertoires in COVID-19. Only in-frame clones appear in the TCRdb table, and some are missing; sequencing was by immunoSEQ multiplex PCR. The sample yields some 190,000 clones, around 84% seen once. The sample comprised PBMCs or T cells enriched from blood (not recorded which). The receptors shown here come from a woman aged 25 to 39 who had recovered from COVID-19.

V gene TRBV28 combines with J gene TRBJ2-6, with D unresolved. Trimming stripped 4 bases from V and 0 bases from J, with 10 bases between. Per the germline V gene, CDR1 is MDHEN and CDR2 is SYDVKM. This CDR3 spans 16 amino acids. The CDR3 region has the DNA TGTGCCAGCAGTTCCCCCCGGAGCTCTGGGGCCAACGTCCTGACTTTC. It translates to CASSSPRSSGANVLTF.

The chain carries TRBV7-2 and TRBJ1-2; D uncertain. Trimming pared 1 base from V and 5 bases from J, leaving 8 bases between. This CDR3 has 13 residues. In germline, CDR1 is SGHTA, CDR2 FQGNSA. CDR3 sequence (DNA): TGTGCCAGCAGCTTAGATCGGGGATATGGCTACACCTTC. Residues: CASSLDRGYGYTF.

This clone was seen just once. The chain links TRBV7-6 to TRBJ1-1; D is perhaps TRBD1 (6 bases). This CDR3 is 11 amino acids long. Germline CDR1 reads SGHVS; CDR2 reads FNYEAQ. CDR3 DNA sequence: TGTGGGGGACAAAGGAACACTGAAGCTTTCTTT. Encoded protein: CGGQRNTEAFF.

The rearrangement joins TRBV2 to TRBJ2-7; D might be TRBD1 (5 bases). From germline, CDR1 is SNHLY and CDR2 FYNNEI. This CDR3 spans 15 amino acids. Trimming cost V 6 bases and J 0 bases, with 15 bases left between them. The CDR3 reads CASSSQGKSSYEQYF. In DNA form, the CDR3 reads TGTGCCAGCAGCAGCCAGGGCAAAAGCTCCTACGAGCAGTACTTC.

The CDR3 region is CASSPQVGEGEKLFF. The CDR3 DNA is TGCGCCAGCAGCCCACAGGTTGGGGAGGGGGAAAAACTGTTTTTT. The V and J genes are TRBV5-1 and TRBJ1-4; TRBD1 is a possible D gene (5 bases). Germline CDR1 reads SGHRS; CDR2 reads YFSETQ. This CDR3 has 15 amino acids. The ends were cut back, 4 bases at V and 8 bases at J, with 18 bases in the middle.

The chain carries TRBV18 and TRBJ2-7; the D gene is possibly TRBD1 (6 bases). The germline V and J ends were trimmed by 8 bases and 0 bases, with 29 bases remaining between them. The CDR3 sequence is 19 residues long. Germline values: CDR1 KGHSH, CDR2 LQKENI. Written as DNA, the CDR3 is TGTGCCAGCACCCACGCCGTAGCAGGGGCCTCGGACAACTCCTACGAGCAGTACTTC. This translates into CASTHAVAGASDNSYEQYF. The variable domain in full, with the rest retrieved from reference TRBV18 and TRBJ2-7, is NAGVMQNPRHLVRRRGQEARLRCSPMKGHSHVYWYRQLPEEGLKFMVYLQKENIIDESGMPKERFSAEFPKEGPSILRIQQVVRGDSAAYFCASTHAVAGASDNSYEQYFGPGTRLTVT.

J is TRBJ2-3 and V is TRBV12-3 or TRBV12-4; D might be TRBD1 (5 bases). V was clipped by 10 bases and J by 0 bases, with 8 bases between them. There are 12 residues in the CDR3. The CDR3 nucleotides read TGTGCCACTGGGGCTAGCACAGATACGCAGTATTTT. Protein product: CATGASTDTQYF.

The V and J genes are TRBV20-1 and TRBJ2-7, with TRBD1 matching 7 bases. With V trimmed by 6 bases and J by 9 bases, 8 bases remained unmatched. The CDR3 loop spans 11 amino acids. CDR1 is DFQATT and CDR2 is SNEGSKA in the germline V gene (reference sequence). CDR3 sequence reads: CSAPGTALQYF. The CDR3 region has the DNA TGCAGTGCGCCAGGGACAGCCCTGCAGTACTTC.

This clone occurred once. This chain links TRBV28 with TRBJ2-3, with 8 bases aligning to TRBD1. The V and J ends lost 3 bases and 1 base, in that order; junction bases with no gene match: 3. Germline values: CDR1 MDHEN, CDR2 SYDVKM. The CDR3 loop spans 15 amino acids. CDR3 protein: CASSLSGQGTDTQYF. As DNA, the CDR3 is TGTGCCAGCAGTTTGTCGGGACAGGGCACAGATACGCAGTATTTT.

The chain recombines TRBV7-2 with TRBJ1-5; D not resolved. V was cut by 5 bases and J by 0 bases, with 8 bases left in between. CDR1 is SGHTA, CDR2 FQGNSA, per germline. The CDR3 length is 14 residues. CDR3 bases: TGTGCCAGCAGCGCGGTCCATAGCAATCAGCCCCAGCATTTT. As protein: CASSAVHSNQPQHF.

The genes are TRBV9 and TRBJ2-5, with D maybe TRBD1 (6 bases). Looked up from germline, CDR1 is SGDLS and CDR2 is YYNGEE. The CDR3 extends over 14 amino acids. Between the trimmed V and J ends, which lost 3 bases and 1 base, there was a span of 10 bases. CDR3 residues: CASSAGQTQETQYF. Here the CDR3 DNA reads TGTGCCAGCAGCGCCGGACAGACCCAAGAGACCCAGTACTTC. Based on the CDR3 plus reference TRBV9 and TRBJ2-5, the full variable domain is DSGVTQTPKHLITATGQRVTLRCSPRSGDLSVYWYQQSLDQGLQFLIQYYNGEERAKGNILERFSAQQFPDLHSELNLSSLELGDSALYFCASSAGQTQETQYFGPGTRLLVL.

The CDR3 reads CASSIRGVDQTEAFF. CDR3 DNA sequence: TGTGCCAGTAGTATCAGGGGGGTGGATCAGACTGAAGCTTTCTTT. The chain uses TRBV19 and TRBJ1-1; 7 bases agree with TRBD1. This CDR3 region has 15 residues. Germline V CDR1 and CDR2: LNHDA, SQIVND (reference sequence). The trim removed 3 bases at V and 5 bases at J, leaving 9 bases unmatched. Full variable domain (missing parts from reference TRBV19 and TRBJ1-1): DGGITQSPKYLFRKEGQNVTLSCEQNLNHDAMYWYRQDPGQGLRLIYYSQIVNDFQKGDIAEGYSVSREKKESFPLTVTSAQKNPTAFYLCASSIRGVDQTEAFFGQGTRLTVV.

The chain carries TRBV29-1 and TRBJ1-1, with D uncertain. Germline V gene sequence: CDR1 SQVTM, CDR2 ANQGSEA. The CDR3 loop spans 10 amino acids. V lost 6 bases, J lost 8 bases, and 10 bases lay in between. The CDR3 spells CSVASWEAFF. The DNA of the CDR3 is TGCAGCGTGGCCTCATGGGAAGCTTTCTTT.

The J gene is TRBJ2-3, the V gene TRBV5-1; TRBD2 matches 12 bases. The trim removed 4 bases at V and 7 bases at J, leaving 13 bases unmatched. CDR1 SGHRS and CDR2 YFSETQ come from the germline V gene. CDR3 size: 17 residues. The CDR3 nucleotides read TGCGCCAGCAGCAACCCTAGCGGGAGGGCCAAACGGCATACGCAGTATTTT. It codes for CASSNPSGRAKRHTQYF.

The genes are TRBV7-9 and TRBJ2-1; TRBD2 is a possible D gene (5 bases). This CDR3 has 14 residues. V gave up 5 bases and J gave up 8 bases, with 16 bases separating them. Germline values: CDR1 SEHNR, CDR2 FQNEAQ (reference sequence). The CDR3 bases are TGTGCCAGCAGCCCGGTAGGACTGCTGCATGAGCAGTTCTTC. It specifies CASSPVGLLHEQFF.

The rearrangement joins TRBV28 to TRBJ1-4, with D tentatively TRBD1 (5 bases). The V and J ends lost 8 bases and 8 bases respectively, with 15 bases between them. Germline-derived CDR1 and CDR2 are MDHEN and SYDVKM. The CDR3 contains 13 residues. CDR3 DNA: TGTGCCAGCGGGGGGAGGGAAGGGGAAAAACTGTTTTTT. Its translation is CASGGREGEKLFF. Full variable domain (missing parts from reference TRBV28 and TRBJ1-4): DVKVTQSSRYLVKRTGEKVFLECVQDMDHENMFWYRQDPGLGLRLIYFSYDVKMKEKGDIPEGYSVSREKKERFSLILESASTNQTSMYLCASGGREGEKLFFGSGTQLSVL.

This clone occurred a few times. The chain combines TRBV25-1 with TRBJ2-2; 7 positions match TRBD1. The junction had 2 bases not matched to a gene; V was cut back by 4 bases and J by 3 bases. The germline V gene encodes CDR1 MGHDK and CDR2 SYGVNS. This CDR3 is 14 amino acids long. The CDR3 coding sequence is TGTGCCAGCAGTGGACAGGGTCACACCGGGGAGCTGTTTTTT. Protein sequence: CASSGQGHTGELFF.

This clone was seen just once. The chain recombines TRBV27 with TRBJ1-2; D unclear. With 5 bases removed from V and 4 bases from J, the gap between germline ends came to 23 bases. This CDR3 has 17 residues. Germline lookup yields CDR1 MNHEY and CDR2 SMNVEV (reference sequence). CDR3 sequence reads: CASSPVLLSEVRYGYTF. The CDR3 nucleotides are TGTGCCAGCAGTCCCGTCCTCCTATCCGAAGTGCGCTATGGCTACACCTTC.

The chain joins TRBV7-6 to TRBJ2-1; D possibly uses TRBD1 or TRBD2 (5 bases each). Trimming removed 5 bases from V and 0 bases from J, with 17 bases in between. The CDR3 contains 17 residues. The germline gives CDR1 SGHVS, CDR2 FNYEAQ. CDR3 bases: TGTGCCAGCAGCGTAGGGGTGGGAGCGAGCTCCTACAATGAGCAGTTCTTC. It yields the protein CASSVGVGASSYNEQFF.

The V call is TRBV10-3, the J call TRBJ1-2, with 8 bases aligning to TRBD1. The junction had 10 bases not matched to a gene; V was cut back by 3 bases and J by 1 base. The germline V gene encodes CDR1 ENHRY and CDR2 SYGVKD. The CDR3 runs to 17 residues. Written as DNA, the CDR3 is TGTGCCATCAGTGACCGGACAGGGTTGGCCGTTAACTATGGCTACACCTTC. Protein: CAISDRTGLAVNYGYTF.

This clone was observed a handful of times. The chain has TRBV5-1 and TRBJ2-3; 10 bases align to TRBD2. CDR1 and CDR2 from the germline V gene are SGHRS and YFSETQ. Losses at the gene ends were 5 bases for V and 1 base for J; bases not matched to a gene: 7. The CDR3 covers 16 residues. CDR3 sequence reads: CASRGSAGGGTDTQYF. The CDR3 bases are TGCGCCAGCAGGGGATCAGCGGGAGGGGGCACAGATACGCAGTATTTT.

The V gene is TRBV24-1, the J gene TRBJ2-1, with D uncertain. Germline loops: CDR1 KGHDR, CDR2 SFDVKD. The CDR3 sequence is 11 residues long. V shed 5 bases and J shed 9 bases, with 7 bases lying between them. The CDR3 coding sequence is TGTGCCACCAGTGCACGGTCTGAGCAGTTCTTC. It encodes CATSARSEQFF.

The rearrangement joins TRBV2 to TRBJ1-5, with TRBD1 matching 12 bases. V trimming: 6 bases; J trimming: 2 bases; junction bases outside the gene matches: 11. Germline assignment: CDR1 SNHLY and CDR2 FYNNEI. The CDR3 consists of 18 residues. CDR3 sequence reads: CASSRIGTGGRGNQPQHF. The CDR3 region has the DNA TGTGCCAGCAGCCGCATAGGGACAGGGGGCAGGGGCAATCAGCCCCAGCATTTT.

The chain is built from TRBV2 and TRBJ2-1; 10 bases are a match to TRBD1. This CDR3 is 15 amino acids long. The V gene's germline CDR1 is SNHLY and CDR2 FYNNEI. J lost 3 bases, V lost 6 bases, and 5 bases had no gene match. The CDR3 is CASRADRGHYNEQFF. CDR3 DNA: TGTGCCAGCAGGGCCGACAGGGGGCACTACAATGAGCAGTTCTTC.

The chain has TRBV21-1 and TRBJ1-6. TRBV21-1 is annotated as a pseudogene. The CDR3 consists of 19 residues. As DNA, the CDR3 is TGTGCCAGCAGCAAAAGCGGCGGCACCTCCGACCCTAGGTGTTCACCCCTCCACTTT. The encoded protein is CASSKSGGTSDPRCSPLHF.

The chain couples TRBV6-1 to TRBJ1-6; TRBD1 matches 7 bases. J was trimmed by 7 bases and V by 3 bases; bases with no gene match: 9. This CDR3 is built from 16 residues. Per the germline V gene, CDR1 is MNHNS and CDR2 is SASEGT. The DNA of the CDR3 is TGTGCCAGCAGTGAGAACCCAGGGGGTGAAAATTCACCCCTCCACTTT. Its translation: CASSENPGGENSPLHF.